Listed below are T cell receptor beta chains from one sample, sequenced in a study of CD8+ T cells in alopecia areata. Using immunoSEQ multiplex PCR, the repertoire was profiled, and TCRdb retains in-frame clones only, with some absent. This table has roughly 150,000 clones, roughly 50% appearing once. Sample: CD4+ T cells sorted from blood, taken at week 0. These TCRs come from a human donor with alopecia areata. Both conserved end residues are part of each CDR3. The D gene is left open where the match is weak. The size of a clone is reported for some rows only, either as once, few or many, or as a class for expanded clones.

CDR3 protein: CASGYLADSSYNEQFF
CDR3 DNA: TGTGCCAGCGGATACCTAGCGGACAGCTCCTACAATGAGCAGTTCTTC
J gene: TRBJ2-1
CDR3 length: 16
D gene: NA
V gene: TRBV21-1
clone size: NA

CDR3 protein: CAWSSGAETQYF
CDR3 DNA: TGTGCCTGGAGTTCGGGAGCGGAGACCCAGTACTTC
J gene: TRBJ2-5
CDR3 length: 12
D gene: NA
V gene: TRBV30
clone size: NA

CDR3 protein: CASSPWATGLLGTYEQYF
CDR3 DNA: TGCGCCAGCAGCCCCTGGGCAACAGGGCTCCTGGGAACTTACGAGCAGTACTTC
J gene: TRBJ2-7
CDR3 length: 18
D gene: NA
V gene: TRBV4-1
clone size: NA

CDR3 protein: CAWSVASGYQETQYF
CDR3 DNA: TGTGCCTGGAGTGTCGCTAGCGGGTACCAAGAGACCCAGTACTTC
J gene: TRBJ2-5
CDR3 length: 15
D gene: TRBD2
V gene: TRBV30
clone size: NA

CDR3 protein: CASNPGQGYGYTF
CDR3 DNA: TGTGCCAGCAACCCGGGACAGGGGTATGGCTACACCTTC
J gene: TRBJ1-2
CDR3 length: 13
D gene: TRBD1
V gene: TRBV2
clone size: NA

CDR3 protein: CASSSGRRGSYNEQFF
CDR3 DNA: TGTGCCAGCAGCTCTGGAAGGAGGGGCTCCTACAATGAGCAGTTCTTC
J gene: TRBJ2-1
CDR3 length: 16
D gene: NA
V gene: TRBV7-2
clone size: few

CDR3 protein: CASSQTPSGGAGANVLTF
CDR3 DNA: TGCGCCAGCAGCCAAACCCCTAGCGGGGGGGCTGGGGCCAACGTCCTGACTTTC
J gene: TRBJ2-6
CDR3 length: 18
D gene: TRBD2
V gene: TRBV4-3
clone size: NA

CDR3 protein: CASSVSPQTEQYF
CDR3 DNA: TGTGCCAGCAGCGTCTCCCCACAGACGGAGCAGTACTTC
J gene: TRBJ2-7
CDR3 length: 13
D gene: NA
V gene: TRBV9
clone size: NA

CDR3 protein: CASSRITGINYGYTF
CDR3 DNA: TGTGCCAGCAGCCGGATTACAGGAATTAACTATGGCTACACCTTC
J gene: TRBJ1-2
CDR3 length: 15
D gene: NA
V gene: TRBV11-2
clone size: many

CDR3 protein: CSVGGSGSYNEQFF
CDR3 DNA: TGCAGCGTTGGCGGTTCGGGGTCCTACAATGAGCAGTTCTTC
J gene: TRBJ2-1
CDR3 length: 14
D gene: NA
V gene: TRBV29-1
clone size: NA

CDR3 protein: CASSYSIPGGTEAFF
CDR3 DNA: TGTGCCAGCAGTTACTCGATCCCGGGGGGCACTGAAGCTTTCTTT
J gene: TRBJ1-1
CDR3 length: 15
D gene: NA
V gene: TRBV6-5
clone size: NA

CDR3 protein: CASSFEGGTVGNQPQHF
CDR3 DNA: TGTGCCAGCAGCTTCGAGGGCGGAACGGTGGGCAATCAGCCCCAGCATTTT
J gene: TRBJ1-5
CDR3 length: 17
D gene: NA
V gene: TRBV7-9
clone size: few

CDR3 protein: CASSQDRAYQPQHF
CDR3 DNA: TGTGCCAGCAGCCAAGACCGCGCCTATCAGCCCCAGCATTTT
J gene: TRBJ1-5
CDR3 length: 14
D gene: NA
V gene: TRBV7-2
clone size: NA

CDR3 protein: CASSLGGQGITYEQYF
CDR3 DNA: TGTGCCAGCAGCTTAGGGGGACAGGGGATCACCTACGAGCAGTACTTC
J gene: TRBJ2-7
CDR3 length: 16
D gene: TRBD1
V gene: TRBV7-2
clone size: NA

CDR3 protein: CASSPGQGRNTIYF
CDR3 DNA: TGTGCCAGCAGCCCGGGACAGGGGAGGAACACCATATATTTT
J gene: TRBJ1-3
CDR3 length: 14
D gene: TRBD1
V gene: TRBV7-2
clone size: NA

CDR3 protein: CASSDLGGAGTEAFF
CDR3 DNA: TGTGCCAGCAGTGACCTCGGGGGGGCCGGCACTGAAGCTTTCTTT
J gene: TRBJ1-1
CDR3 length: 15
D gene: NA
V gene: TRBV2
clone size: few

CDR3 protein: CASTGYNEQFF
CDR3 DNA: TGCGCCAGCACTGGATACAATGAGCAGTTCTTC
J gene: TRBJ2-1
CDR3 length: 11
D gene: NA
V gene: TRBV4-1
clone size: NA

CDR3 protein: CASSPDGQAREKLFF
CDR3 DNA: TGTGCCAGCTCACCAGACGGCCAAGCAAGAGAAAAACTGTTTTTT
J gene: TRBJ1-4
CDR3 length: 15
D gene: NA
V gene: TRBV18
clone size: few

CDR3 protein: CASRGWGRNEKLFF
CDR3 DNA: TGTGCCAGCAGGGGTTGGGGCCGTAATGAAAAACTGTTTTTT
J gene: TRBJ1-4
CDR3 length: 14
D gene: NA
V gene: TRBV28
clone size: NA

CDR3 protein: CASSLFSGQLETQYF
CDR3 DNA: TGTGCCAGCAGCTTATTTTCCGGACAACTGGAGACCCAGTACTTC
J gene: TRBJ2-5
CDR3 length: 15
D gene: NA
V gene: TRBV7-9
clone size: NA

CDR3 protein: CASTQGGSYNSPLHF
CDR3 DNA: TGTGCCAGCACCCAAGGAGGCTCCTATAATTCACCCCTCCACTTT
J gene: TRBJ1-6
CDR3 length: 15
D gene: NA
V gene: TRBV7-9
clone size: NA

CDR3 protein: CASSPREAGTEAFF
CDR3 DNA: TGTGCCAGCTCCCCCCGGGAGGCAGGGACTGAAGCTTTCTTT
J gene: TRBJ1-1
CDR3 length: 14
D gene: NA
V gene: TRBV18
clone size: few

CDR3 protein: CASSEALQGKLFF
CDR3 DNA: TGTGCCAGCAGTGAAGCGCTTCAAGGAAAACTGTTTTTT
J gene: TRBJ1-4
CDR3 length: 13
D gene: NA
V gene: TRBV2
clone size: few

CDR3 protein: CASSTATGGLTEQYF
CDR3 DNA: TGTGCCAGCAGTACAGCGACAGGGGGTTTAACGGAGCAGTACTTC
J gene: TRBJ2-7
CDR3 length: 15
D gene: TRBD1
V gene: TRBV6-6
clone size: once

CDR3 protein: CASSTGTGSYNEQFF
CDR3 DNA: TGTGCTAGCAGCACCGGGACTGGATCATACAATGAGCAGTTCTTC
J gene: TRBJ2-1
CDR3 length: 15
D gene: NA
V gene: TRBV7-7
clone size: NA

CDR3 protein: CASSLEGTTDTQYF
CDR3 DNA: TGCGCCAGCAGCTTGGAGGGGACCACAGATACGCAGTATTTT
J gene: TRBJ2-3
CDR3 length: 14
D gene: NA
V gene: TRBV5-1
clone size: once